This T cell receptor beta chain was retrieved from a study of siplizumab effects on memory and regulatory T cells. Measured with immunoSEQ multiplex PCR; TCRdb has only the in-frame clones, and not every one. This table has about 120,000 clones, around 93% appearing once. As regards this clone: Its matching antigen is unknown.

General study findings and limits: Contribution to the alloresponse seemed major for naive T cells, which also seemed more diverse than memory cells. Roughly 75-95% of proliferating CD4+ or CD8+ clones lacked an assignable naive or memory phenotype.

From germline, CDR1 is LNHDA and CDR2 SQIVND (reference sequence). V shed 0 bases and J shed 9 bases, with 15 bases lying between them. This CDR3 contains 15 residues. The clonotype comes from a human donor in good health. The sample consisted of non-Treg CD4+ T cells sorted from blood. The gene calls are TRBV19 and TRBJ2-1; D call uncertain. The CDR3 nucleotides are TGTGCCAGTAGTATAGATTCCCGGCCAACGGCTGAGCAGTTCTTC. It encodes CASSIDSRPTAEQFF.